This record concerns one TCR beta chain sequence. The antigen remains unidentified. This record belongs to a study of Graves' ophthalmopathy and Graves' hyperthyroidism. Regarding the study as a whole: Blood was where most expanded thyroid clonotypes above 0.001 frequency also turned up.

CDR3 length equals 14 residues. Germline loops: CDR1 LNHDA, CDR2 SQIVND (reference sequence). The V segment lost 3 bases and the J segment 7 bases; nucleotides outside the gene matches: 8. CDR3 regions of TCR beta were amplified from RNA transcripts. RT-PCR with HTBI primers came first, then second-round multiplex PCR. TCRdb re-called the multiplex PCR reads through MiXCR, storing one row per CDR3 protein. The sample has about 160,000 distinct CDR3 sequences; 30% to 45% are singletons. For donors with ophthalmopathy, the disease showed moderate-to-severe activity, reached CAS ≥3 and NOSPECS ≥4, and had lasted under 3 months. A diagnosis was made from clinical symptoms together with serum thyroxine, TRAb, thyroid ultrasound and orbital computed tomography.

The specimen sequenced was peripheral blood. The clonotype originates from a man under 40 with Graves' ophthalmopathy. J is TRBJ1-1 and V is TRBV19; TRBD1 aligns across 7 bases. CDR3 sequence: CASSMWNRGSEAFF. The CDR3 DNA reads TGTGCCAGTAGTATGTGGAACAGGGGAAGTGAAGCTTTCTTT. Combining the CDR3 with reference TRBV19 and TRBJ1-1 gives the whole variable domain DGGITQSPKYLFRKEGQNVTLSCEQNLNHDAMYWYRQDPGQGLRLIYYSQIVNDFQKGDIAEGYSVSREKKESFPLTVTSAQKNPTAFYLCASSMWNRGSEAFFGQGTRLTVV.